Listed below are T cell receptor beta chains from one sample, sequenced in a study of regulatory T cells in long-lasting Graves disease. TCRdb processed the multiplex PCR reads anew with MiXCR; each CDR3 protein has one entry. There are about 220,000 distinct CDR3 sequences in the sample; 15% to 20% occur only once, and about 12% lies in the top ten. These data also featured in a second study, about T cells in Graves' hyperthyroidism and ophthalmopathy.

The source was peripheral blood mononuclear cells (PBMCs), collected at new diagnosis, from a patient treated with antithyroid drugs. The origin of the receptors is a woman in her 30s with Graves disease. CDR3s include the opening cysteine and the closing phenylalanine or tryptophan. Fields, in order: D gene, J gene, clone size, V gene, CDR3 length, CDR3 protein, CDR3 DNA. The D gene is left open where the match is weak. Clone size is not always given. Where it is, it says once, few, many or a class for expanded clones.

>.|TRBJ1-4|few|TRBV6-4|13
CASSTSPNEKLFF
TGTGCCAGCAGTACATCCCCCAATGAAAAACTGTTTTTT
>.|TRBJ1-5|.|TRBV6-2/TRBV6-3|14
CASRGHRSNQPQHF
TGTGCCAGCAGGGGACACCGTAGCAATCAGCCCCAGCATTTT
>TRBD1|TRBJ2-3|many|TRBV2|17
CASSEGDRGLGTDTQYF
TGTGCCAGCAGTGAAGGGGACAGGGGTTTAGGCACAGATACGCAGTATTTT
>.|TRBJ1-1|many|TRBV6-6|15
CASSYSWDFDTEAFF
TGTGCCAGCAGTTACTCGTGGGATTTTGACACTGAAGCTTTCTTT
>.|TRBJ1-2|many|TRBV27|18
CASSFYFMVGGGNYGYTF
TGTGCCAGCAGTTTCTATTTTATGGTCGGGGGAGGCAACTATGGCTACACCTTC
>TRBD2|TRBJ2-1|many|TRBV28|14
CASSSATSGNEQFF
TGTGCCAGCAGCTCGGCGACTAGCGGCAATGAGCAGTTCTTC
>TRBD1|TRBJ1-3|many|TRBV2|16
CASSLRRTGTGNTIYF
TGTGCCAGCAGTCTCCGACGGACAGGGACTGGAAACACCATATATTTT
>.|TRBJ2-1|.|TRBV27|13
CASTTNSYNEQFF
TGTGCCAGCACCACGAATTCCTACAATGAGCAGTTCTTC
>TRBD1|TRBJ1-4|many|TRBV10-3|20
CAISESNRTGADSTNEKLFF
TGTGCCATCAGTGAGTCGAACCGGACAGGGGCCGACTCAACTAATGAAAAACTGTTTTTT
>.|TRBJ1-2|many|TRBV12-3/TRBV12-4|13
CASSLPGYYGYTF
TGTGCCAGCAGTTTACCGGGATACTATGGCTACACCTTC
>TRBD1|TRBJ1-6|few|TRBV6-2/TRBV6-3|15
CASSWRQGWNSPLHF
TGTGCCAGCAGTTGGCGACAGGGATGGAATTCACCCCTCCACTTT
>TRBD1|TRBJ1-2|many|TRBV9|16
CASSVGGRGQQDGYTF
TGTGCCAGCAGCGTAGGCGGGAGGGGACAGCAGGATGGCTACACCTTC
>.|TRBJ2-7|many|TRBV20-1|10
CSARANEQYF
TGCAGTGCTAGAGCCAACGAGCAGTACTTC
>TRBD1|TRBJ1-2|many|TRBV20-1|16
CSARRGHRGQGYGYTF
TGCAGTGCTAGACGGGGACACAGGGGGCAAGGCTATGGCTACACCTTC
>TRBD2|TRBJ2-5|many|TRBV27|18
CASSLSGWLADPQETQYF
TGTGCCAGCAGTTTATCGGGTTGGCTAGCGGACCCCCAAGAGACCCAGTACTTC
>.|TRBJ1-5|many|TRBV19|14
CASSLTGPLQPQHF
TGTGCCAGTAGCCTTACAGGTCCCCTACAGCCCCAGCATTTT
>TRBD1|TRBJ2-1|many|TRBV27|13
CASSPGTDNEQFF
TGTGCCAGCAGTCCCGGGACAGACAATGAGCAGTTCTTC
>.|TRBJ1-2|.|TRBV5-1|12
CASSFDSDSYTF
TGCGCCAGCAGCTTCGACAGCGATAGCTACACCTTC
>TRBD1|TRBJ1-2|many|TRBV12-3/TRBV12-4|16
CASSRTGGANSYGYTF
TGTGCCAGCAGTAGGACAGGGGGTGCTAACTCTTATGGCTACACCTTC
>.|TRBJ1-1|many|TRBV6-9|14
CASSYGGAKAEAFF
TGTGCCAGCAGTTACGGGGGGGCTAAGGCTGAAGCTTTCTTT
>TRBD1|TRBJ1-1|many|TRBV7-3|15
CASSSGQGGNTEAFF
TGTGCCAGCAGCTCGGGACAGGGAGGGAACACTGAAGCTTTCTTT
>TRBD1|TRBJ1-3|few|TRBV4-1|16
CASSQVQGFSGNTIYF
TGCGCCAGCAGCCAAGTACAGGGGTTCTCTGGAAACACCATATATTTT